This is a list of T cell receptor beta chains from one sample in a study of blood T cell repertoires in COVID-19. Using immunoSEQ multiplex PCR, the repertoire was profiled, and TCRdb retains in-frame clones only, with some absent. The sample has 100,000 to 150,000 clones, roughly 84% seen once. Sequencing was performed on peripheral blood. All receptors derive from a man between 60 and 75 years old with acute or convalescent COVID-19. Each CDR3 is given with its conserved first and last residue.

V: TRBV5-1; CDR3: CASSRERQETQYF
V: TRBV6-4; CDR3: CASSESGTIGYTF
V: TRBV10-3; CDR3: CAISERTGSNEKLFF
V: TRBV5-4; CDR3: CASSPTQGETQYF
V: TRBV5-4; CDR3: CASSSGTSGGPLFF
V: TRBV5-4; CDR3: CASSGTGRSYNSPLHF
V: TRBV29-1; CDR3: CSVKQGDQPQHF
V: TRBV19; CDR3: CASKADWGFGYTF
V: TRBV19; CDR3: CASTSGDSSYNSPLHF
V: TRBV5-1; CDR3: CASSLGGTGADTQYF
V: TRBV12-5; CDR3: CASGHSGGPDTQYF
V: TRBV7-3; CDR3: CASSPRSGLAGSNEQFF
V: TRBV14; CDR3: CASSQVTGDYGYTF
V: TRBV3-1/TRBV3-2; CDR3: CASSQDVQGNQPQHF
V: TRBV7-6; CDR3: CASSWGQTYGYTF
V: TRBV7-6; CDR3: CASSLGAGRNQPQHF
V: TRBV5-1; CDR3: CASSLETNTEAFF
V: TRBV19; CDR3: CASSIGSSGSLSTDTQYF
V: TRBV7-8; CDR3: CASRANTGVNTEAFF
V: TRBV29-1; CDR3: CSVAWGPGNTIYF
V: TRBV14; CDR3: CASSQPQGINAGELFF
V: TRBV7-9; CDR3: CASSLGRLSTDTQYF
V: TRBV6-5; CDR3: CASRLQMNTEAFF
V: TRBV18; CDR3: CASSPMEYYGYTF
V: TRBV27; CDR3: CASSTPGQVPYEQYF
V: TRBV5-4; CDR3: CASSLGQGNPRGSYEQYF
V: TRBV4-1; CDR3: CASSQDFLGDGDTQYF
V: TRBV11-2; CDR3: CASSLGRGPYNEQFF
V: TRBV27; CDR3: CASSLWGTGETQYF
V: TRBV2; CDR3: CASRLSTGGDQPQHF
V: TRBV27; CDR3: CASSSYRGNYEQYF
V: TRBV5-1; CDR3: CASSLGGDSTPYNEQFF
V: TRBV19; CDR3: CASSIVATSDTDTQYF